Listed below are T cell receptor beta chains from one sample, sequenced in a study of blood T cell repertoires in COVID-19. Clones were sequenced by immunoSEQ multiplex PCR, and TCRdb holds only the in-frame ones, with some missing. The sample yields approximately 76,000 clones, around 85% seen once. The sample consisted of peripheral blood. The receptors were gathered from a man of 80 years or more in a cohort sampled during active COVID-19. Each CDR3 is given with its conserved first and last residue. The D gene is left open where the match is weak. Clone size is stated in some rows and not others, as once, few, many or a class when expanded.

TRBJ1-4 | TRBD1 | TRBV19 | - | TGTGCCAGTAGTATCGGGGGGACAGGGGGTGAAAAACTGTTTTTT | CASSIGGTGGEKLFF
TRBJ1-1 | - | TRBV29-1 | - | TGCAGCGGAATATTAGGGGTTGGGACTGAAGCTTTCTTT | CSGILGVGTEAFF
TRBJ2-2 | - | TRBV7-2 | few | TGTGCCAGCAGCTTAGCAACTGGGCTCACCGGGGAGCTGTTTTTT | CASSLATGLTGELFF
TRBJ1-1 | TRBD1 | TRBV5-1 | - | TGCGCCAGCAGCTCGGGACAGGAAGCTTTCTTT | CASSSGQEAFF
TRBJ1-1 | - | TRBV27 | - | TGTGCCAGCAGTTCCCCCACAGAGAACACTGAAGCTTTCTTT | CASSSPTENTEAFF
TRBJ2-2 | - | TRBV19 | - | TGTGCCAGTAGTATGGGTGGGCAGAACACCGGGGAGCTGTTTTTT | CASSMGGQNTGELFF
TRBJ1-2 | TRBD1 | TRBV7-9 | - | TGTGCCAGCAGCTTAGCCACAGGGGATGGCTACACCTTC | CASSLATGDGYTF
TRBJ2-1 | - | TRBV6-2/TRBV6-3 | - | TGTGCCAGCAGTTACCAGGCTAATGAGCAGTTCTTC | CASSYQANEQFF
TRBJ2-2 | - | TRBV6-6 | - | TGTGCCAGCAGACCTAAAATGAACACCGGGGAGCTGTTTTTT | CASRPKMNTGELFF
TRBJ2-3 | TRBD2 | TRBV3-1/TRBV3-2 | - | TGTGCCAGCAGCCAGGCTAGCGGGCTCAGCAGGGAGTATTTT | CASSQASGLSREYF
TRBJ1-1 | - | TRBV2 | - | TGTGCCAGCACCCATCGGCAGGGGCCGAAGGACACTGAAGCTTTCTTT | CASTHRQGPKDTEAFF
TRBJ1-2 | - | TRBV19 | - | TGTGCCAGTAGCTTCTCCCAGGGTGCTAACTATGGCTACACCTTC | CASSFSQGANYGYTF
TRBJ2-7 | TRBD1 | TRBV6-2/TRBV6-3 | once | TGTGCCAGCAGTTTCGGGACAGGGAATGTTTACGAGCAGTACTTC | CASSFGTGNVYEQYF
TRBJ2-5 | - | TRBV28 | - | TGTGCCAGCAGGATGGGGGGGGCTGGAGGGGGAGAGACCCAGTACTTC | CASRMGGAGGGETQYF
TRBJ2-5 | TRBD2 | TRBV3-1/TRBV3-2 | - | TGTGCCAGCAGCCAAGAAAGGGCAAGCGGGGGGGATGGTTCGGAGACCCAGTACTTC | CASSQERASGGDGSETQYF
TRBJ1-2 | TRBD1 | TRBV5-6 | - | TGTGCCAGCAGCTTGGAAGGGACAGGGGGCGGCTATGGCTACACCTTC | CASSLEGTGGGYGYTF
TRBJ2-1 | TRBD2 | TRBV5-1 | - | TGCGCCAGCAGCTTGGTTCGAGCGGGGAGCTCCTACAATGAGCAGTTCTTC | CASSLVRAGSSYNEQFF
TRBJ1-2 | - | TRBV2 | - | TGTGCCAGCAGTGACACCAGGGGAGAGAACTATGGCTACACCTTC | CASSDTRGENYGYTF
TRBJ1-1 | TRBD1 | TRBV19 | - | TGTGCCAGTAGAACAGGGGGCGATACTGAAGCTTTCTTT | CASRTGGDTEAFF
TRBJ2-3 | TRBD1 | TRBV2 | - | TGTGCCAGCAGGCTAGGGACAGGGAGAACAGATACGCAGTATTTT | CASRLGTGRTDTQYF
TRBJ2-1 | TRBD1 | TRBV6-5 | few | TGTGCCAGCAGCCGGGGACAGGGTGACGGGGGTGAGCAGTTCTTC | CASSRGQGDGGEQFF
TRBJ1-5 | - | TRBV7-9 | - | TGTGCCAGCAGCTTAGGGGCGCCGGGATTCAATCAGCCCCAGCATTTT | CASSLGAPGFNQPQHF
TRBJ1-6 | - | TRBV5-1 | - | TGCGCCAGCAGCCTCGGGTCCTCAGCGGAAAATTCACCCCTCCACTTT | CASSLGSSAENSPLHF
TRBJ2-5 | - | TRBV4-2 | - | TGTGCCAGCAGCCAAGTCGCGGGTTCAGAGACCCAGTACTTC | CASSQVAGSETQYF
TRBJ2-5 | TRBD1 | TRBV28 | - | TGTGCCAACCCTTATACCCGACAGGGGGCAAGAGAGACCCAGTACTTC | CANPYTRQGARETQYF
TRBJ2-1 | TRBD2 | TRBV28 | - | TGTGCCAGCAGTCCAACCCCTAGCGGTAATGAGCAGTTCTTC | CASSPTPSGNEQFF
TRBJ1-1 | - | TRBV6-5 | - | TGTGCCAGCAGCAACCCCAGGGGCGGGAACACTGAAGCTTTCTTT | CASSNPRGGNTEAFF
TRBJ2-2 | - | TRBV19 | - | TGTGCCAGTAGTACCCGGACAAACACCGGGGAGCTGTTTTTT | CASSTRTNTGELFF
TRBJ2-3 | - | TRBV29-1 | - | TGCAGCGTTGAGGGCGGGCTCCAGGGCACAGATACGCAGTATTTT | CSVEGGLQGTDTQYF
TRBJ2-7 | - | TRBV12-3/TRBV12-4 | - | TGTGCCAGCAGTTTCGGTGACGAGCAGTACTTC | CASSFGDEQYF
TRBJ1-6 | - | TRBV28 | - | TGTGCCAGCCGAAGGCAGGGCAGCTCCTATAATTCACCCCTCCACTTT | CASRRQGSSYNSPLHF
TRBJ1-6 | TRBD1 | TRBV10-3 | few | TGTGCCATCAGCGAGGACAGGGCGACCGATTCACCCCTCCACTTT | CAISEDRATDSPLHF
TRBJ2-3 | TRBD2 | TRBV29-1 | once | TGCAGCGTTGCGGGGGGAACAGATACGCAGTATTTT | CSVAGGTDTQYF
TRBJ2-5 | - | TRBV6-5 | - | TGTGCCAGCAGTCACCCGAGGGACTCCCAAGAGACCCAGTACTTC | CASSHPRDSQETQYF
TRBJ1-1 | - | TRBV6-5 | - | TGTGCCAGCAAAGACAACAGGAACACTGAAGCTTTCTTT | CASKDNRNTEAFF
TRBJ2-1 | - | TRBV7-3 | - | TGTGCCAGCAGCCTCGCCGGGTCCTACAATGAGCAGTTCTTC | CASSLAGSYNEQFF
TRBJ1-5 | - | TRBV25-1 | - | TGTGCCAGCAGTGAGGGGGGGCAGCCCCAGCATTTT | CASSEGGQPQHF
TRBJ1-5 | - | TRBV4-2 | - | TGTGCCAGCGGCGGGGACGGAAGTCAGCCCCAGCATTTT | CASGGDGSQPQHF
TRBJ2-5 | - | TRBV4-1 | - | TGCGCCAGCAGCTCCCAGGACACGATCTTTGGGGAGACCCAGTACTTC | CASSSQDTIFGETQYF
TRBJ2-7 | - | TRBV5-1 | - | TGCGCCAGCAGCCCAACCGGGGTCCACGAGCAGTACTTC | CASSPTGVHEQYF
TRBJ2-3 | - | TRBV2 | - | TGTGCCAGCAGTGAGGGCGGGGACTCAGATACGCAGTATTTT | CASSEGGDSDTQYF
TRBJ2-2 | - | TRBV5-8 | - | TGTGCCAGCAGCGGAGGCTCGGGGAACACCGGGGAGCTGTTTTTT | CASSGGSGNTGELFF
TRBJ2-2 | TRBD1 | TRBV18 | once | TGTGCCAGCTCCCGAATGACCGGGACAGGGGGCATCGGGGAGCTGTTTTTT | CASSRMTGTGGIGELFF
TRBJ2-5 | - | TRBV6-6 | once | TGTGCCAGCACCCGGGGGGCAGGAGAGACCCAGTACTTC | CASTRGAGETQYF
TRBJ2-1 | TRBD1 | TRBV11-2 | - | TGTGCCAGCAGCTTAGGGACAGGGCTCACGTCCTACAATGAGCAGTTCTTC | CASSLGTGLTSYNEQFF
TRBJ2-5 | - | TRBV20-1 | - | TGCAGTGCTAGTGCTGGGGGCCTGGAAGAGACCCAGTACTTC | CSASAGGLEETQYF
TRBJ2-2 | - | TRBV2 | - | TGTGCCAGCAGTGAAGGTCGGCGGGTGTGGGCCGGGGAGCTGTTTTTT | CASSEGRRVWAGELFF
TRBJ2-1 | TRBD1 | TRBV7-2 | - | TGTGCCAGCAGCTTAGGGGGGACAGGGGGATACAATGAGCAGTTCTTC | CASSLGGTGGYNEQFF
TRBJ1-2 | TRBD1 | TRBV5-1 | once | TGCGCCAGCAGCTGGGGACAGGGTAACTATGGCTACACCTTC | CASSWGQGNYGYTF
TRBJ2-1 | - | TRBV7-2 | - | TGTGCCAGCAGCTTATTAGCTTTTGATGAGCAGTTCTTC | CASSLLAFDEQFF
TRBJ2-3 | TRBD1 | TRBV4-2 | - | TGTGCCAGCAGCCAGGTGGGGACAGGGGGCGGCACAGATACGCAGTATTTT | CASSQVGTGGGTDTQYF
TRBJ2-2 | - | TRBV2 | - | TGTGCCAGCAAAGGGGCAGGGGACACCGGGGAGCTGTTTTTT | CASKGAGDTGELFF
TRBJ1-1 | TRBD1 | TRBV20-1 | - | TGCAGTGCTAGTCAGGGGGCAGGGACTGAAGCTTTCTTT | CSASQGAGTEAFF
TRBJ2-3 | TRBD1 | TRBV19 | - | TGTGCCAGTAGTATTAGAACAGGGGATTCAGATACGCAGTATTTT | CASSIRTGDSDTQYF
TRBJ1-2 | TRBD1 | TRBV27 | few | TGTGCCAGCAGAGGGACAGGTAAAGTTGGCTACACCTTC | CASRGTGKVGYTF